A single T cell receptor (beta chain) is shown here with its context. Its antigen remains unidentified. It was by quantitative 5'-RACE with molecular barcodes that TCR beta libraries were made. TCRdb analysed the 5' RACE reads with MiXCR anew, one entry per CDR3 protein. The sample carries a few hundred thousand distinct CDR3 sequences, 17% recorded once. This record comes from a study of CD8 T cells in ankylosing spondylitis. Study-wide results and caveats: Peripheral blood held disease-linked clones only at relatively low frequency, and these were CD8+. Among TCR beta sequences, a motif of several highly homologous variants appeared characteristic of ankylosing spondylitis blood. Disease-linked clones were reportedly significantly enriched in matched ankylosing spondylitis synovial fluid.

The sample consisted of blood, either unsorted or a sorted T cell fraction (not recorded which). The sequence came from a male donor with ankylosing spondylitis.

CDR3 coding DNA: TGCGCCAGCAGCCAAGATGTCGGCAGGGCGAATGAAAAACTGTTTTTT. This codes for CASSQDVGRANEKLFF. J is TRBJ1-4 and V is TRBV4-3, with TRBD1 as a possible D gene (5 bases). Germline loops: CDR1 LGHNA, CDR2 YSLEER. Trimming removed 0 bases at V and 5 bases at J, with 13 bases between. The length of the CDR3 is 16 residues.